These 22 T cell receptor beta chains share one sample of origin, sequenced in a study of cytotoxic CD8 clonotypes in ibrutinib-treated CLL. The method was immunoSEQ multiplex PCR; TCRdb's version includes in-frame clones alone and lacks a portion of them. The sample lists 150,000 to 200,000 clones, nearly 90% occurring once. Sample: PBMCs, taken at disease progression, from a patient treated with ibrutinib. The receptors derive from a human donor with chronic lymphocytic leukemia.

The chain joins TRBV7-3 to TRBJ2-2; D is perhaps TRBD1 (5 bases). The length of the CDR3 is 14 residues. Trimming took off 10 bases at V and 2 bases at J, with 14 bases between the two ends. Germline CDR1 reads SGHTA; CDR2 reads FQGTGA. The CDR3 loop is CATARQGNTGELFF. The CDR3 DNA reads TGTGCCACCGCACGTCAGGGTAACACCGGGGAGCTGTTTTTT.

V gene TRBV5-1 combines with J gene TRBJ1-5; a possible D gene is TRBD1 (6 bases). The CDR3 is made up of 15 amino acids. V was clipped by 4 bases and J by 3 bases, with 14 bases between them. Germline V gene data show CDR1 as SGHRS and CDR2 as YFSETQ. The CDR3 DNA reads as TGCGCCAGCAGCGCAACAGGACAGTACAATCAGCCCCAGCATTTT. It translates to CASSATGQYNQPQHF.

This clone was seen once. The chain links TRBV5-1 to TRBJ2-7; TRBD1 aligns across 7 bases. Germline CDR1 is SGHRS and CDR2 is YFSETQ. The V gene end was trimmed by 1 base and the J gene end by 1 base; junction bases not matched to a gene: 5. CDR3 length: 15 residues. The DNA for the CDR3 is TGCGCCAGCAGCTTGTTACCAGGGGGATCCTACGAGCAGTACTTC. It translates to CASSLLPGGSYEQYF.

The chain couples TRBV14 to TRBJ1-1; TRBD1 agrees at 9 bases. The V gene end was trimmed by 4 bases and the J gene end by 4 bases; junction bases not matched to a gene: 7. The CDR3 is 15 amino acids. CDR1 is SGHDN, CDR2 FVKESK, per germline. CDR3 nucleotides: TGTGCCAGCAGCCGCATTGACAGGGGGTTCACTGAAGCTTTCTTT. Translation: CASSRIDRGFTEAFF.

This rearrangement joins TRBV19 to TRBJ1-5; D call uncertain. The CDR3 loop spans 15 amino acids. Germline CDR1 reads LNHDA; CDR2 reads SQIVND (reference sequence). V shed 6 bases and J shed 1 base, with 13 bases lying between them. The CDR3, as DNA: TGTGCCAGTAGGGACGGTGTGGGGAGCAATCAGCCCCAGCATTTT. Its translation is CASRDGVGSNQPQHF. Full variable domain (remainder filled in from reference TRBV19 and TRBJ1-5): DGGITQSPKYLFRKEGQNVTLSCEQNLNHDAMYWYRQDPGQGLRLIYYSQIVNDFQKGDIAEGYSVSREKKESFPLTVTSAQKNPTAFYLCASRDGVGSNQPQHFGDGTRLSIL.

This clone was counted a few times. The chain combines TRBV5-1 with TRBJ1-4; a weak D match, TRBD1 (5 bases). CDR1 and CDR2 (germline): SGHRS, YFSETQ. The CDR3 runs to 14 residues. The V and J ends lost 3 bases and 4 bases respectively, with 10 bases between them. CDR3 nucleotides: TGCGCCAGCAGCTCCGGGGGGTATAATGAAAAACTGTTTTTT. Its translation is CASSSGGYNEKLFF.

This chain joins TRBV7-6 and TRBJ2-7; 13 nucleotides line up with TRBD2. Germline V gives CDR1 SGHVS, CDR2 FNYEAQ. The CDR3 loop spans 14 amino acids. V shed 6 bases, J shed 7 bases, and the junction held 6 bases outside the gene matches. The CDR3 here is CASSFRTSGSEQYF. CDR3 DNA: TGTGCCAGCAGTTTCAGGACTAGCGGGAGTGAGCAGTACTTC.

The CDR3 sequence is CASSLGGRAYEQYF. The DNA of the CDR3 is TGTGCCAGCAGCTTGGGCGGGAGGGCCTACGAGCAGTACTTC. The J gene is TRBJ2-7, the V gene TRBV5-6; 9 nucleotides line up with TRBD2. Trimming cost V 0 bases and J 2 bases; bases outside gene matches: 0. CDR3 size: 14 residues. CDR1 is SGHDT and CDR2 is YYEEEE in the germline V gene.

The gene calls are TRBV6-5 and TRBJ2-7; no clear D gene. Germline assignment: CDR1 MNHEY and CDR2 SVGAGI. V was cut by 5 bases and J by 5 bases, with 7 bases left in between. This CDR3 is 11 amino acids long. In DNA form, the CDR3 reads TGTGCCAGCAGTACCGAAGACGAGCAGTACTTC. Translating it yields CASSTEDEQYF.

This clone has only one observation. The chain uses TRBV19 and TRBJ1-3; D is undetermined. Per germline, CDR1 LNHDA and CDR2 SQIVND (reference sequence). This CDR3 spans 15 amino acids. The germline V and J ends were trimmed by 3 bases and 8 bases, with 17 bases remaining between them. The CDR3 spells CASSIRFTVRDTIYF. The CDR3 DNA reads TGTGCCAGTAGTATTCGATTTACGGTCCGCGACACCATATATTTT.

The chain carries TRBV19 and TRBJ2-6; 10 bases agree with TRBD1. CDR3 length equals 17 residues. Germline CDR1 reads LNHDA; CDR2 reads SQIVND (reference sequence). J lost 0 bases, V lost 5 bases, and 4 bases had no gene match. The CDR3 spells CASSDRGLLSGANVLTF. The CDR3 DNA sequence: TGTGCCAGTAGTGACAGGGGGCTCCTCTCTGGGGCCAACGTCCTGACTTTC.

This sequence joins TRBV6-5 and TRBJ1-5; 7 nucleotides match TRBD1. Germline lookup yields CDR1 MNHEY and CDR2 SVGAGI. The CDR3 loop spans 15 amino acids. J was trimmed by 2 bases and V by 6 bases; bases with no gene match: 7. As DNA, the CDR3 is TGTGCCAGCAGCTACAGGGGCGACGGCAATCAGCCCCAGCATTTT. This translates into CASSYRGDGNQPQHF.

The V gene is TRBV9, the J gene TRBJ2-7; 8 bases map to TRBD1. From germline, CDR1 is SGDLS and CDR2 YYNGEE. The junction had 9 bases not matched to a gene; V was cut back by 3 bases and J by 4 bases. The CDR3 length is 15 residues. The CDR3 nucleotides are TGTGCCAGCAGCGCGCAACAGGGGGGCCCGTACGAGCAGTACTTC. Its translation: CASSAQQGGPYEQYF.

The chain employs TRBV9 and TRBJ2-5; TRBD1 is a possible D gene (5 bases). V lost 5 bases and J lost 5, with 7 bases in between. Germline lookup yields CDR1 SGDLS and CDR2 YYNGEE. The CDR3 spans 11 residues. The CDR3 is CASSPGETQYF. The DNA for the CDR3 is TGTGCCAGCAGTCCAGGGGAGACCCAGTACTTC.

This clone came up once. This chain joins TRBV6-5 and TRBJ2-7, with 7 bases identical to TRBD1. This CDR3 contains 15 residues. J lost 4 bases, V lost 6 bases, and 12 bases had no gene match. Per the germline V gene, CDR1 is MNHEY and CDR2 is SVGAGI. This CDR3 reads CASRRPGQRTYEQYF. CDR3 sequence (DNA): TGTGCCAGCAGGCGACCGGGACAGAGAACTTACGAGCAGTACTTC.

The J gene is TRBJ2-3, the V gene TRBV7-2, with TRBD2 identical over 12 bases. The CDR3 length is 17 residues. V lost 3 bases to trimming and J lost 0 bases; unmatched junction nucleotides: 4. Germline CDR1 SGHTA, CDR2 FQGNSA. The CDR3 sequence is CASSFGTSGYSTDTQYF. The DNA for the CDR3 is TGTGCCAGCAGCTTCGGGACTAGCGGGTATAGCACAGATACGCAGTATTTT.

This clone was picked up a small number of times. The same CDR3 arises from other DNA sequences in this sample as well. The chain combines TRBV7-2 with TRBJ1-1; D is unclear. There are 13 residues in the CDR3. V lost 2 bases and J lost 2, with 6 bases in between. Germline V CDR1 and CDR2: SGHTA, FQGNSA. The CDR3, as DNA: TGTGCCAGCAGCTTATGGGGAAACACTGAAGCTTTCTTT. Amino acids: CASSLWGNTEAFF.

This CDR3 is CASSLFGRGLETNTEAFF. DNA for the CDR3: TGTGCCAGCAGCTTATTCGGCAGGGGGCTCGAGACGAACACTGAAGCTTTCTTT. The chain has TRBV7-9 and TRBJ1-1, with TRBD1 matching 8 bases. This CDR3 has 18 residues. Germline V CDR1 and CDR2: SEHNR, FQNEAQ (reference sequence). Losses at the gene ends were 2 bases for V and 1 base for J; bases not matched to a gene: 12. Complete variable domain (other parts from reference TRBV7-9 and TRBJ1-1): DTGVSQNPRHKITKRGQNVTFRCDPISEHNRLYWYRQTLGQGPEFLTYFQNEAQLEKSRLLSDRFSAERPKGSFSTLEIQRTEQGDSAMYLCASSLFGRGLETNTEAFFGQGTRLTVV.

This chain uses TRBV28 with TRBJ2-1, with 7 nucleotides matching TRBD2. The CDR3 runs to 14 residues. Germline V gives CDR1 MDHEN, CDR2 SYDVKM. V shed 11 bases and J 2 bases; nucleotides not matched to a gene: 9. CDR3 region: CAGGPAGAYNEQFF. The CDR3 DNA follows: TGTGCCGGCGGACCGGCGGGAGCCTACAATGAGCAGTTCTTC.

The chain joins TRBV4-3 to TRBJ2-1, with TRBD2 as a possible D gene (6 bases). Germline V lookup: CDR1 LGHNA, CDR2 YSLEER. The CDR3 loop spans 15 amino acids. Trimming removed 0 bases from V and 9 bases from J, with 15 bases in between. The CDR3 here is CASSQDRRDAREQFF. CDR3 DNA sequence: TGCGCCAGCAGCCAAGATAGGCGGGATGCGCGTGAGCAGTTCTTC.

The table lists this clone with a few counts. The rearrangement uses TRBV19 and TRBJ2-3, with D possibly TRBD2 on 6 matching bases. The CDR3 totals 16 residues. The V gene's germline CDR1 is LNHDA and CDR2 SQIVND (reference sequence). The germline V and J ends were trimmed by 4 bases and 4 bases, with 18 bases remaining between them. In nucleotides, the CDR3 is TGTGCCAGTAGTAACGGGGACTTGGTAATGGCAGATACGCAGTATTTT. Translation gives CASSNGDLVMADTQYF.

V usage is TRBV30 and J usage is TRBJ2-5, with D unresolved. Germline V gene sequence: CDR1 GTSNPN, CDR2 SVGIG (reference sequence). V shed 0 bases and J shed 4 bases, with 18 bases lying between them. The CDR3 contains 16 residues. The CDR3 sequence: CAWSVRLSALPETQYF. CDR3 bases: TGTGCCTGGAGTGTAAGATTGTCAGCTCTGCCAGAGACCCAGTACTTC.